This T cell receptor (beta chain) was captured by sequencing in a study of neurological immune-mediated disorders. Study-level background: Among the 34 patients with multiple sclerosis, some 31 were relapsing-remitting, while 3 were secondary progressive.

TCRdb analysed the 5' RACE reads with MiXCR anew, one entry per CDR3 protein. The sample has about 62,000 distinct CDR3 sequences, less than 6% seen once. This clonotype has a handful of counts. Its antigen is unidentified. The CDR3 spans 14 residues. Study observations and caveats: There were no CDR3 amino acid sequences shared by expanded clones across subjects, a result suggesting private repertoires in all groups. Phylogenetic grouping put 18 of 34 multiple sclerosis patients' repertoires into one related-CDR3 cluster, a possible signature.

The sample comprised PBMCs. This chain uses TRBV12-2 with TRBJ2-7; the table's D call TRBD1 went unverified against the DNA. TRBV12-2 is an annotated pseudogene. The TCR comes from a woman between 45 and 60 years old with multiple sclerosis. The CDR3 here is CASRSGQFPYEQYF. The CDR3 DNA reads TGTGCAAGTCGCTCTGGACAGTTCCCCTACGAGCAGTACTTC.